The rows below give T cell receptor beta chains drawn from one sample of a study of blood T cell repertoires in COVID-19. Method: immunoSEQ multiplex PCR; TCRdb's copy keeps in-frame clones and lacks some. This sample yields about 240,000 clones, of which 70% to 85% are seen a single time; approximately 9.4% belongs to the top ten. Sequenced sample: peripheral blood. The receptors originated from a woman at least 80 years old with acute or convalescent COVID-19. Both conserved end residues are part of each CDR3. A D gene is named only where the DNA matches it firmly. Rows give clone size only sometimes, using once, few, many, or a class for an expanded clone.

v_gene,abundance,d_gene,j_gene,CDR3nt,CDR3aa
TRBV20-1,.,.,TRBJ2-7,TGCAGTGCTAGTGGAGCCGCCTACGAGCAGTACTTC,CSASGAAYEQYF
TRBV5-1,.,.,TRBJ2-6,TGCGCCAGCAGCTTACCAGGGTCGGGTGGGGCCAACGTCCTGACTTTC,CASSLPGSGGANVLTF
TRBV6-2/TRBV6-3,once,.,TRBJ1-1,TGTGCCAGCAGTTTACGTCCTCCGCGGGCTTTCTTT,CASSLRPPRAFF
TRBV27,.,TRBD1,TRBJ1-3,TGTGCCAGCAGCCTTGGACAGGGAGTAGGAAACACCATATATTTT,CASSLGQGVGNTIYF
TRBV5-1,.,TRBD1,TRBJ2-2,TGCGCCAGCAGCTCTTTTAACCGGGACAGCTACACCGGGGAGCTGTTTTTT,CASSSFNRDSYTGELFF
TRBV11-3,.,TRBD1,TRBJ1-3,TGTGCCAGCAGCCTCGGACAGGGAGGTCCTGGAAACACCATATATTTT,CASSLGQGGPGNTIYF
TRBV7-8,.,TRBD1,TRBJ1-4,TGTGCTGTTCAGGACAGGGGTAATGAAAAACTGTTTTTT,CAVQDRGNEKLFF
TRBV12-3/TRBV12-4,.,.,TRBJ1-1,TGTGCCAGCAGTCCCTACCCTGAAGCTTTCTTT,CASSPYPEAFF
TRBV7-9,.,.,TRBJ2-3,TGTGCCAGCAGCCCAGGCGGTGGGGCGGTCCCAGATACGCAGTATTTT,CASSPGGGAVPDTQYF
TRBV7-9,.,TRBD2,TRBJ2-3,TGTGCCAGCAGCCCCCGACTAGCGGGGGGCCAAGGGGATACGCAGTATTTT,CASSPRLAGGQGDTQYF
TRBV12-5,.,.,TRBJ1-5,TGTGCTAGTGGTTTGACATGGTCCTTCAATCAGCCCCAGCATTTT,CASGLTWSFNQPQHF
TRBV3-1/TRBV3-2,.,TRBD1,TRBJ1-3,TGTGCCAGCAGTCCCGGGACAGGACAGCAGTACACCATATATTTT,CASSPGTGQQYTIYF
TRBV2,.,.,TRBJ2-7,TGTGCCAGCATAGAATCGGAGAAACACCACGAGCAGTACTTC,CASIESEKHHEQYF
TRBV27,.,.,TRBJ2-3,TGTGCCAGCAGTGCCTCGACAGCTCGCGCAGATACGCAGTATTTT,CASSASTARADTQYF
TRBV5-1,.,.,TRBJ2-2,TGCGCCAGCAGCTTGGGTCTCACCGGGGAGCTGTTTTTT,CASSLGLTGELFF
TRBV10-1,.,TRBD1,TRBJ1-5,TGCGCCAGCAGTGAGTCGTATTACAGGGGAGATCTACATCAGCCCCAGCATTTT,CASSESYYRGDLHQPQHF
TRBV4-2,.,.,TRBJ1-2,TGTGCCAGCAGCCAAGTCCGGGGGAACTATGGCTACACCTTC,CASSQVRGNYGYTF
TRBV18,.,TRBD1,TRBJ1-4,TGTGCCAGCTCACCACCGTCGACAGGGGGCGGAGAAAAACTGTTTTTT,CASSPPSTGGGEKLFF
TRBV3-1/TRBV3-2,.,.,TRBJ2-1,TGTGCCAGCAGCCAAGATCGAACACCTTCTTACAATGAGCAGTTCTTC,CASSQDRTPSYNEQFF
TRBV12-5,.,TRBD1,TRBJ2-1,TGTGCTAGTGGTTGGGGACAGGGCTACAATGAGCAGTTCTTC,CASGWGQGYNEQFF
TRBV19,.,.,TRBJ1-5,TGTGCCAGTAGTAGCCGGGACACATTTCAGCCCCAGCATTTT,CASSSRDTFQPQHF
TRBV12-3/TRBV12-4,few,.,TRBJ2-1,TGTGCCAGCAAGACAGCGGGCAATGAGCAGTTCTTC,CASKTAGNEQFF
TRBV5-1,.,TRBD1,TRBJ1-2,TGCGCCAGCAGCCCGCGGGACAGCTTCTATGGCTACACCTTC,CASSPRDSFYGYTF
TRBV9,.,TRBD1,TRBJ1-3,TGTGCCAGCAGCGTGACAGGGGTCGGAAACACCATATATTTT,CASSVTGVGNTIYF
TRBV12-5,.,.,TRBJ2-7,TGTGCTAGTGGTTTGGCCGAGACAGGCTACGAGCAGTACTTC,CASGLAETGYEQYF
TRBV2,.,.,TRBJ1-2,TGTGCCAGCAGGGTCAGTCTGCCCTATGGCTACACCTTC,CASRVSLPYGYTF
TRBV6-5,.,.,TRBJ2-3,TGTGCCAGCAGTTCCCGTATCCTCCAGACAGATACGCAGTATTTT,CASSSRILQTDTQYF
TRBV30,.,TRBD1,TRBJ1-1,TGTGCCTGCCGGGACAGGCGCGGCACTGAAGCTTTCTTT,CACRDRRGTEAFF
TRBV7-2,.,.,TRBJ1-5,TGTGCCAGCAGCCACGGGGGTAATCAGCCCCAGCATTTT,CASSHGGNQPQHF
TRBV27,.,.,TRBJ2-7,TGTGCCAGCAGTCAGACTCGACAGGTGTCCTACGAGCAGTACTTC,CASSQTRQVSYEQYF
TRBV5-1,once,TRBD2,TRBJ2-7,TGCGCCAGCAGCTTGAGCCAGGGGCGGGGGGTCTCCTACGAGCAGTACTTC,CASSLSQGRGVSYEQYF
TRBV3-1/TRBV3-2,.,.,TRBJ1-5,TGTGCCAGCAGCTCCGGCGGGGATCAGCCCCAGCATTTT,CASSSGGDQPQHF
TRBV11-2,.,.,TRBJ1-2,TGTGCCAGCAGCTTACAGGGGAATGGCTACACCTTC,CASSLQGNGYTF
TRBV7-7,.,TRBD1,TRBJ2-3,TGTGCTAGCAGCCCCAGGGGGCCTAGCACAGATACGCAGTATTTT,CASSPRGPSTDTQYF
TRBV5-1,.,.,TRBJ1-2,TGCGCCAGCAGCCCCGCCGTCGGGCCACGCAGGGAGGACTTC,CASSPAVGPRREDF